This is a list of T cell receptor beta chains from one sample in a study of blood T cell repertoires in COVID-19. Sequencing was performed with immunoSEQ multiplex PCR; in TCRdb, only in-frame clones are kept and a portion is missing. The table records some 120,000 clones, 70% to 75% of them present only once. Source material: peripheral blood. The receptor source for this set is a man at least 80 years old with COVID-19, enrolled during active disease. The CDR3 runs from the conserved cysteine through the conserved F or W. The order of the fields is D gene, clone size, J gene, V gene, CDR3 protein, CDR3 DNA. The D gene is left open where the match is weak. Rows may omit the clone size; those that give it use once, few, many or a size class.

d_call: TRBD2; clone_size: NA; j_call: TRBJ2-1; v_call: TRBV7-9; cdr3_aa: CASSPIAGLLYNEQFF; cdr3_nt: TGTGCCAGCAGCCCGATAGCGGGATTACTCTACAATGAGCAGTTCTTC
d_call: TRBD2; clone_size: NA; j_call: TRBJ2-1; v_call: TRBV5-1; cdr3_aa: CASSLAPLAGGYNEQFF; cdr3_nt: TGCGCCAGCAGCTTGGCCCCACTAGCGGGAGGGTACAATGAGCAGTTCTTC
d_call: TRBD1; clone_size: NA; j_call: TRBJ1-2; v_call: TRBV28; cdr3_aa: CASSLRWDRDVAGYTF; cdr3_nt: TGTGCCAGCAGTTTACGCTGGGACAGGGACGTGGCCGGCTACACCTTC
d_call: NA; clone_size: few; j_call: TRBJ1-2; v_call: TRBV18; cdr3_aa: CASSPGQGKGVYGYTF; cdr3_nt: TGTGCCAGCTCACCCGGGCAGGGAAAAGGGGTATATGGCTACACCTTC
d_call: TRBD1; clone_size: NA; j_call: TRBJ1-1; v_call: TRBV27; cdr3_aa: CASSEQGRTEAFF; cdr3_nt: TGTGCCAGCAGTGAACAGGGGCGGACTGAAGCTTTCTTT
d_call: TRBD1; clone_size: NA; j_call: TRBJ1-5; v_call: TRBV4-1; cdr3_aa: CASSQGTGDYQPQHF; cdr3_nt: TGCGCCAGCAGCCAAGGGACAGGGGACTATCAGCCCCAGCATTTT
d_call: NA; clone_size: NA; j_call: TRBJ2-1; v_call: TRBV4-3; cdr3_aa: CASSQDRGRGLYNEQFF; cdr3_nt: TGCGCCAGCAGCCAAGATCGGGGCAGGGGCCTCTACAATGAGCAGTTCTTC
d_call: TRBD1; clone_size: NA; j_call: TRBJ1-1; v_call: TRBV7-3; cdr3_aa: CASSPTGAGGTEAFF; cdr3_nt: TGTGCCAGCAGCCCCACAGGGGCGGGTGGCACTGAAGCTTTCTTT
d_call: NA; clone_size: NA; j_call: TRBJ2-1; v_call: TRBV18; cdr3_aa: CASSARSQGVNDEQFF; cdr3_nt: TGTGCCAGCTCGGCGAGGTCCCAGGGTGTAAACGATGAGCAGTTCTTC
d_call: TRBD1; clone_size: NA; j_call: TRBJ1-2; v_call: TRBV7-9; cdr3_aa: CASSLETGGYYGYTF; cdr3_nt: TGTGCCAGCAGCTTGGAGACAGGGGGATACTATGGCTACACCTTC
d_call: TRBD1; clone_size: NA; j_call: TRBJ1-2; v_call: TRBV12-5; cdr3_aa: CASGLASDRGGGYTF; cdr3_nt: TGTGCTAGTGGTTTGGCGTCGGACAGGGGTGGTGGCTACACCTTC
d_call: TRBD1; clone_size: few; j_call: TRBJ1-6; v_call: TRBV3-1/TRBV3-2; cdr3_aa: CASSHLGQGNNSPLHF; cdr3_nt: TGTGCCAGCAGCCACCTAGGACAGGGGAACAATTCACCCCTCCACTTT
d_call: TRBD1; clone_size: NA; j_call: TRBJ1-2; v_call: TRBV6-5; cdr3_aa: CASSFAGQVYGYTF; cdr3_nt: TGTGCCAGCAGTTTCGCGGGACAGGTCTATGGCTACACCTTC
d_call: NA; clone_size: NA; j_call: TRBJ1-1; v_call: TRBV9; cdr3_aa: CASSRGRDWNTEAFF; cdr3_nt: TGTGCCAGCAGCCGAGGGAGAGACTGGAACACTGAAGCTTTCTTT
d_call: NA; clone_size: NA; j_call: TRBJ1-6; v_call: TRBV2; cdr3_aa: CANGLTTYNSPLHF; cdr3_nt: TGTGCCAACGGACTGACGACATATAATTCACCCCTCCACTTT
d_call: TRBD2; clone_size: NA; j_call: TRBJ2-7; v_call: TRBV5-1; cdr3_aa: CASSLGLAGGSSYEQYF; cdr3_nt: TGCGCCAGCAGCTTGGGGCTAGCGGGAGGCTCCTCCTACGAGCAGTACTTC
d_call: NA; clone_size: NA; j_call: TRBJ1-1; v_call: TRBV6-2/TRBV6-3; cdr3_aa: CASSLTAYEAFF; cdr3_nt: TGTGCCAGCAGTTTGACAGCCTATGAAGCTTTCTTT
d_call: NA; clone_size: NA; j_call: TRBJ2-5; v_call: TRBV7-2; cdr3_aa: CASSLVRSNLRETQYF; cdr3_nt: TGTGCCAGCAGCTTAGTGAGATCTAACCTGCGGGAGACCCAGTACTTC
d_call: NA; clone_size: NA; j_call: TRBJ2-4; v_call: TRBV30; cdr3_aa: CAWSLARGGIQYF; cdr3_nt: TGTGCCTGGAGTCTCGCGAGGGGAGGCATTCAGTACTTC
d_call: NA; clone_size: NA; j_call: TRBJ2-5; v_call: TRBV18; cdr3_aa: CASSPPSFGTQYF; cdr3_nt: TGTGCCAGCTCACCACCGAGTTTCGGGACCCAGTACTTC
d_call: NA; clone_size: few; j_call: TRBJ1-1; v_call: TRBV5-5; cdr3_aa: CASSFTDMNTEAFF; cdr3_nt: TGTGCCAGCAGCTTTACGGACATGAACACTGAAGCTTTCTTT
d_call: TRBD2; clone_size: NA; j_call: TRBJ2-1; v_call: TRBV6-5; cdr3_aa: CASSYFRTSGQFF; cdr3_nt: TGTGCCAGCAGTTACTTCCGGACTAGCGGACAGTTCTTC
d_call: TRBD2; clone_size: NA; j_call: TRBJ2-3; v_call: TRBV7-3; cdr3_aa: CASSLGTSGGTDTQYF; cdr3_nt: TGTGCCAGCAGCCTAGGGACTAGCGGGGGCACAGATACGCAGTATTTT
d_call: TRBD1; clone_size: once; j_call: TRBJ2-3; v_call: TRBV2; cdr3_aa: CASSPRDRGRGDTQYF; cdr3_nt: TGTGCCAGCAGCCCTAGGGACAGGGGGCGCGGAGATACGCAGTATTTT
d_call: TRBD1; clone_size: NA; j_call: TRBJ2-7; v_call: TRBV18; cdr3_aa: CASSPGQGSYEQYF; cdr3_nt: TGTGCCAGCTCACCGGGACAGGGTAGTTACGAGCAGTACTTC
d_call: NA; clone_size: NA; j_call: TRBJ1-3; v_call: TRBV5-1; cdr3_aa: CASSETLTAGNTIYF; cdr3_nt: TGCGCCAGCAGCGAGACGTTGACAGCAGGAAACACCATATATTTT
d_call: TRBD1; clone_size: NA; j_call: TRBJ2-3; v_call: TRBV10-3; cdr3_aa: CAISEGQGVTDTQYF; cdr3_nt: TGTGCCATCAGTGAGGGGCAGGGGGTCACAGATACGCAGTATTTT
d_call: NA; clone_size: NA; j_call: TRBJ1-5; v_call: TRBV28; cdr3_aa: CASSFWSFRDIQPQHF; cdr3_nt: TGTGCCAGCAGTTTTTGGTCGTTCAGGGACATTCAGCCCCAGCATTTT
d_call: TRBD2; clone_size: NA; j_call: TRBJ2-7; v_call: TRBV13; cdr3_aa: CASSSPGLGPGEQYF; cdr3_nt: TGTGCCAGCAGCTCCCCGGGACTAGGGCCGGGGGAGCAGTACTTC
d_call: TRBD1; clone_size: few; j_call: TRBJ1-5; v_call: TRBV19; cdr3_aa: CASSMLQGQRDQPQHF; cdr3_nt: TGTGCCAGTAGTATGCTACAGGGGCAGCGGGATCAGCCCCAGCATTTT
d_call: NA; clone_size: NA; j_call: TRBJ1-5; v_call: TRBV6-1; cdr3_aa: CASSQASQPQHF; cdr3_nt: TGTGCCAGCAGCCAAGCGAGTCAGCCCCAGCATTTT
d_call: NA; clone_size: NA; j_call: TRBJ1-3; v_call: TRBV9; cdr3_aa: CASSPTVSGNTIYF; cdr3_nt: TGTGCCAGCAGCCCGACAGTTTCTGGAAACACCATATATTTT
d_call: NA; clone_size: NA; j_call: TRBJ2-3; v_call: TRBV28; cdr3_aa: CASSLWGTSGSPDTQYF; cdr3_nt: TGTGCCAGCAGTTTATGGGGGACATCTGGGTCCCCCGATACGCAGTATTTT
d_call: NA; clone_size: NA; j_call: TRBJ2-7; v_call: TRBV7-2; cdr3_aa: CASSLVAGSPVYEQYF; cdr3_nt: TGTGCCAGCAGCTTAGTCGCGGGCAGCCCCGTGTACGAGCAGTACTTC
d_call: NA; clone_size: NA; j_call: TRBJ2-2; v_call: TRBV5-1; cdr3_aa: CASSLYGGYTGELFF; cdr3_nt: TGCGCCAGCAGCTTGTATGGGGGGTACACCGGGGAGCTGTTTTTT
d_call: TRBD2; clone_size: few; j_call: TRBJ2-1; v_call: TRBV29-1; cdr3_aa: CSAEREYSYNEQFF; cdr3_nt: TGCAGCGCCGAGCGGGAGTATTCCTACAATGAGCAGTTCTTC
d_call: TRBD2; clone_size: NA; j_call: TRBJ2-5; v_call: TRBV28; cdr3_aa: CASSPLAPRGPQYF; cdr3_nt: TGTGCCAGCAGCCCACTAGCGCCCCGGGGTCCCCAGTACTTC
d_call: NA; clone_size: NA; j_call: TRBJ1-6; v_call: TRBV5-1; cdr3_aa: CASSSGTPDSPLHF; cdr3_nt: TGCGCCAGTTCGTCCGGGACACCTGATTCACCCCTCCACTTT
d_call: TRBD2; clone_size: NA; j_call: TRBJ2-1; v_call: TRBV6-5; cdr3_aa: CASSQRGRNEQFF; cdr3_nt: TGTGCCAGCAGTCAGCGGGGGCGGAATGAGCAGTTCTTC
d_call: NA; clone_size: NA; j_call: TRBJ2-1; v_call: TRBV25-1; cdr3_aa: CASRGEMRGHNEQFF; cdr3_nt: TGTGCCAGCAGGGGGGAGATGCGGGGACACAATGAGCAGTTCTTC
d_call: TRBD2; clone_size: NA; j_call: TRBJ2-3; v_call: TRBV5-1; cdr3_aa: CASSSLAGEPDTQYF; cdr3_nt: TGCGCCAGCAGCTCCCTAGCGGGAGAACCAGATACGCAGTATTTT
d_call: TRBD1; clone_size: few; j_call: TRBJ2-1; v_call: TRBV29-1; cdr3_aa: CSVDAGQGVDEQFF; cdr3_nt: TGCAGCGTTGATGCTGGACAGGGGGTTGATGAGCAGTTCTTC
d_call: NA; clone_size: NA; j_call: TRBJ2-1; v_call: TRBV7-6; cdr3_aa: CASSLGGGRALGEQFF; cdr3_nt: TGTGCCAGCAGCTTAGGGGGGGGCAGGGCCTTAGGTGAGCAGTTCTTC
d_call: NA; clone_size: NA; j_call: TRBJ1-6; v_call: TRBV3-1/TRBV3-2; cdr3_aa: CASSQQVYNSPLHF; cdr3_nt: TGTGCCAGCAGCCAACAGGTGTATAATTCACCCCTCCACTTT
d_call: TRBD1; clone_size: NA; j_call: TRBJ1-6; v_call: TRBV27; cdr3_aa: CASSLRDRNSPLHF; cdr3_nt: TGTGCCAGCAGTTTAAGGGACAGAAATTCACCCCTCCACTTT
d_call: TRBD1; clone_size: once; j_call: TRBJ2-7; v_call: TRBV19; cdr3_aa: CASSSAQGGEQYF; cdr3_nt: TGTGCCAGTAGCTCCGCACAGGGGGGCGAGCAGTACTTC
d_call: NA; clone_size: NA; j_call: TRBJ1-6; v_call: TRBV6-5; cdr3_aa: CATRGLTNSPLHF; cdr3_nt: TGTGCCACCAGGGGCCTTACAAATTCACCCCTCCACTTT
d_call: NA; clone_size: NA; j_call: TRBJ2-2; v_call: TRBV15; cdr3_aa: CATSRVRLTNTGELFF; cdr3_nt: TGTGCCACCAGCAGAGTCAGACTTACGAACACCGGGGAGCTGTTTTTT
d_call: NA; clone_size: NA; j_call: TRBJ1-4; v_call: TRBV28; cdr3_aa: CASFPSDYNEKLFF; cdr3_nt: TGTGCCAGCTTTCCGAGCGACTATAATGAAAAACTGTTTTTT
d_call: TRBD1; clone_size: NA; j_call: TRBJ1-2; v_call: TRBV7-8; cdr3_aa: CASSPWDRNYGYTF; cdr3_nt: TGTGCCAGCAGCCCTTGGGACAGGAACTATGGCTACACCTTC